One and the same sample provided the 31 T cell receptor beta chains below, sequenced in a study of shared clonotypes between healthy human individuals. The naive CD8 population came from CD45RO-negative cells selected for CCR7, without terminally differentiated effector memory CD45RA+ cells. The repertoire was sequenced with immunoSEQ multiplex PCR; TCRdb's copy has only in-frame clones and lacks some. Seen here are around 600,000 clones, about 95% observed once, and the top ten hold around 0.12%. Sequencing was done on a sample of naive CD8+ T cells sorted from blood. All receptors derive from a woman aged 25-40 years in good health.

V gene TRBV15 combines with J gene TRBJ1-1; D unclear. The CDR3 is 12 residues long. Germline V lookup: CDR1 LNHNV, CDR2 YYDKDF (reference sequence). The V and J ends lost 8 bases and 4 bases respectively, with 11 bases between them. The CDR3 coding sequence is TGTGCCACCGGCTCCGGTTTCACTGAAGCTTTCTTT. Its protein product is CATGSGFTEAFF.

Notes on this clone: Other DNA sequences from this sample encode an identical CDR3 as well. The chain joins TRBV4-1 to TRBJ2-7; D may correspond to TRBD1 or TRBD2 (6 bases each). The V end was cut by 3 bases, the J end by 3 bases, with 12 bases between. The CDR3 runs to 14 residues. Germline CDR1 is MGHRA and CDR2 is YSYEKL. The CDR3 DNA reads as TGCGCCAGCAGCCACCGACTAGGGGGCTACGAGCAGTACTTC. Its protein product is CASSHRLGGYEQYF.

This clone was detected only a few times. The chain has TRBV15 and TRBJ1-5, with unresolved D. The germline V and J ends were trimmed by 0 bases and 0 bases, with 9 bases remaining between them. Looked up from germline, CDR1 is LNHNV and CDR2 is YYDKDF (reference sequence). The CDR3 is made up of 16 amino acids. CDR3 in amino acids: CATSRDVDLSNQPQHF. CDR3 sequence (DNA): TGTGCCACCAGCAGAGATGTGGATCTTAGCAATCAGCCCCAGCATTTT.

V is TRBV7-9 and J is TRBJ2-1; no reliable D call. The length of the CDR3 is 13 residues. V shed 7 bases and J shed 7 bases, with 14 bases lying between them. From germline, CDR1 is SEHNR and CDR2 FQNEAQ (reference sequence). In DNA form, the CDR3 reads TGTGCCAGCAACCCCGTAACTTTTAATGAGCAGTTCTTC. Translated: CASNPVTFNEQFF.

This chain links TRBV29-1 with TRBJ1-1; maybe TRBD1 (6 bases). The CDR3 length is 13 residues. Germline values: CDR1 SQVTM, CDR2 ANQGSEA. Between the trimmed V and J ends, which lost 6 bases and 6 bases, there was a span of 17 bases. CDR3 sequence reads: CSVGGHSIPEAFF. The DNA of the CDR3 is TGCAGCGTGGGGGGACACTCTATCCCTGAAGCTTTCTTT.

CDR3 nucleotides: TGTGCCAGTAGTATTGGCGGGGCCCACAATGAGCAGTTCTTC. This gives the protein CASSIGGAHNEQFF. The chain carries TRBV19 and TRBJ2-1; tentative D call: TRBD2 (6 bases). Trimming removed 3 bases at V and 5 bases at J, with 11 bases between. The CDR3 loop spans 14 amino acids. The germline CDR1 and CDR2 sequences are LNHDA and SQIVND (reference sequence).

The chain uses TRBV6-5 and TRBJ1-2; TRBD1 agrees at 7 bases. Germline V gene data show CDR1 as MNHEY and CDR2 as SVGAGI. The CDR3 extends over 14 amino acids. Trimming took 5 bases from V and 8 from J; bases not matched to a gene: 11. CDR3 sequence reads: CASSTKGQLEGYTF. The CDR3 DNA is TGTGCCAGCAGTACTAAGGGACAGCTAGAGGGCTACACCTTC.

The chain couples TRBV27 to TRBJ2-7, with a tentative D call TRBD2 (6 bases). Germline lookup yields CDR1 MNHEY and CDR2 SMNVEV (reference sequence). The V and J ends lost 6 bases and 2 bases respectively, with 14 bases between them. This CDR3 region has 14 residues. The CDR3 DNA reads TGTGCCAGCAGCCCGAGGACTAACCCCTACGAGCAGTACTTC. Translating it yields CASSPRTNPYEQYF.

A word on this clone: This CDR3 is also generated by other DNA sequences in the sample. The V and J genes are TRBV27 and TRBJ1-6; 9 bases line up with TRBD1. CDR3 length: 14 residues. Losses at the gene ends were 5 bases for V and 9 bases for J; bases not matched to a gene: 5. Germline V gene data show CDR1 as MNHEY and CDR2 as SMNVEV (reference sequence). The CDR3 spells CASSPGQGGSPLHF. In DNA form, the CDR3 reads TGTGCCAGCAGTCCGGGACAGGGAGGTTCACCCCTCCACTTT.

The chain recombines TRBV5-4 with TRBJ2-2; D might be TRBD1 (6 bases). The V gene's germline CDR1 is SGHNT and CDR2 YYREEE (reference sequence). The ends were cut back, 4 bases at V and 1 base at J, with 8 bases in the middle. The CDR3 runs 14 residues. Here the CDR3 reads CASSPGENTGELFF. CDR3 DNA: TGTGCCAGCAGCCCAGGGGAGAACACCGGGGAGCTGTTTTTT.

The chain employs TRBV6-1 and TRBJ1-4, with TRBD1 matching over 9 bases. Trimming removed 4 bases from V and 8 bases from J; junction bases left unmatched: 14. The CDR3 spans 17 residues. Germline values: CDR1 MNHNS, CDR2 SASEGT. The CDR3 is CASSGTGGNGVWEKLFF. The CDR3 nucleotides read TGTGCCAGCAGTGGTACAGGGGGCAACGGGGTATGGGAAAAACTGTTTTTT.

V gene TRBV7-9 combines with J gene TRBJ2-3, with TRBD1 matching over 10 bases. The CDR3 spans 15 residues. Trimming took 6 bases from V and 6 from J; bases not matched to a gene: 9. In germline, CDR1 is SEHNR, CDR2 FQNEAQ (reference sequence). The CDR3 DNA reads TGTGCCAGCAGTCCAGGACAGGGGGTTGGGGATACGCAGTATTTT. Its protein is CASSPGQGVGDTQYF.

This chain connects TRBV19 to TRBJ2-2, with D perhaps TRBD2 (5 bases). V was clipped by 0 bases and J by 3 bases, with 17 bases between them. CDR1 LNHDA and CDR2 SQIVND come from the germline V gene (reference sequence). The CDR3 totals 18 residues. In DNA, the CDR3 is TGTGCCAGTAGTATAGATGCACAGTGGCGGGCCGACACCGGGGAGCTGTTTTTT. Residues: CASSIDAQWRADTGELFF.

This chain connects TRBV15 to TRBJ2-1; the match to TRBD2 covers 7 bases. J lost 0 bases, V lost 1 base, and 6 bases had no gene match. Looked up from germline, CDR1 is LNHNV and CDR2 is YYDKDF (reference sequence). The CDR3 consists of 17 residues. CDR3 in amino acids: CATSRVGLESSYNEQFF. The DNA for the CDR3 is TGTGCCACCAGCAGAGTTGGACTAGAAAGCTCCTACAATGAGCAGTTCTTC.

This sequence joins TRBV28 and TRBJ2-7; 7 bases fit TRBD1. The CDR3 runs 15 residues. The V gene's germline CDR1 is MDHEN and CDR2 SYDVKM. The ends lost 3 bases at V and 4 bases at J; junction bases unmatched: 9. The CDR3 region is CASSFVRGRGYEQYF. In DNA form, the CDR3 reads TGTGCCAGCAGTTTCGTAAGGGGGCGAGGATACGAGCAGTACTTC.

In this sample, this clone turned up once. The chain couples TRBV5-1 to TRBJ2-7, with TRBD1 matching 8 bases. Germline V gives CDR1 SGHRS, CDR2 YFSETQ. The CDR3 runs 15 residues. The V segment lost 3 bases and the J segment 3 bases; nucleotides outside the gene matches: 8. The CDR3 region is CASSSLLDRDYEQYF. DNA of the CDR3: TGCGCCAGCAGCTCCCTTCTGGACAGGGACTACGAGCAGTACTTC.

V and J are TRBV7-9 and TRBJ1-2; D uncertain. The germline V gene has CDR1 SEHNR and CDR2 FQNEAQ (reference sequence). The CDR3 covers 13 residues. V dropped 2 bases and J dropped 5 bases, with 9 bases sitting between them. CDR3 coding DNA: TGTGCCAGCAGCTTACGCTCAGCTTATGGCTACACCTTC. The encoded protein is CASSLRSAYGYTF.

The gene calls are TRBV4-2 and TRBJ1-1; D is ambiguous. The V gene lost 4 bases and the J gene lost 3 bases, with 18 bases spanning the gap. Per germline, CDR1 LGHNA and CDR2 YNFKEQ. The CDR3 is 16 residues long. The CDR3 DNA is TGTGCCAGCAGCCCGCCCAGCTGGGCTGGAGACACTGAAGCTTTCTTT. Amino acid sequence: CASSPPSWAGDTEAFF.

The chain employs TRBV2 and TRBJ2-2; no clear D gene. The CDR3 runs to 13 residues. Trimming took 6 bases from V and 4 from J, leaving 9 bases between them. CDR1 and CDR2 from the germline V gene are SNHLY and FYNNEI. The CDR3 loop reads CASRAPGTGELFF. Here the CDR3 DNA reads TGTGCCAGCAGAGCACCGGGCACCGGGGAGCTGTTTTTT. Using reference TRBV2 and TRBJ2-2 for the parts outside the CDR3, the full variable domain is EPEVTQTPSHQVTQMGQEVILRCVPISNHLYFYWYRQILGQKVEFLVSFYNNEISEKSEIFDDQFSVERPDGSNFTLKIRSTKLEDSAMYFCASRAPGTGELFFGEGSRLTVL.

V is TRBV5-8 and J is TRBJ1-1, with a tentative D call TRBD1 (6 bases). The CDR3 has 13 residues. Germline CDR1 reads SGHTS; CDR2 reads YDEGEE. The V and J ends lost 4 bases and 3 bases respectively, with 10 bases between them. The CDR3 reads CASSPPGDTEAFF. The CDR3 region has the DNA TGTGCCAGCAGCCCACCAGGGGACACTGAAGCTTTCTTT.

This clone was seen a single time. The chain joins TRBV15 to TRBJ2-7; 9 bases align to TRBD2. The length of the CDR3 is 17 residues. Germline CDR1 LNHNV, CDR2 YYDKDF (reference sequence). The trim removed 5 bases at V and 3 bases at J, leaving 14 bases unmatched. This CDR3 is CATSADILAGAFYEQYF. CDR3 sequence (DNA): TGTGCCACCAGCGCCGACATTTTAGCGGGAGCTTTCTACGAGCAGTACTTC.

This clone has just one count. This chain joins TRBV11-3 and TRBJ2-7, with TRBD1 matching 9 bases. J lost 3 bases, V lost 3 bases, and 18 bases had no gene match. The germline gives CDR1 SGHNT, CDR2 YENEEA. The CDR3 contains 19 residues. The CDR3 protein is CASSFPLRNGTGKDYEQYF. The CDR3, as DNA: TGTGCCAGCAGCTTCCCTCTCCGGAATGGGACAGGGAAAGACTACGAGCAGTACTTC.

V usage is TRBV12-5 and J usage is TRBJ2-3; tentatively, D is TRBD1 or TRBD2 (6 bases each). The V gene's germline CDR1 is LGHNT and CDR2 FRNRAP. The V end was cut by 6 bases, the J end by 4 bases, with 29 bases between. This CDR3 has 19 amino acids. CDR3 protein: CASGPDGGLVRSPPDTQYF. The DNA of the CDR3 is TGTGCTAGTGGCCCGGATGGGGGGCTAGTCCGCTCCCCCCCAGATACGCAGTATTTT.

This clone is a singleton in its sample. A junction boundary mismatches the germline segment, possibly from a read error. The chain links TRBV29-1 to TRBJ2-7; 9 bases are shared with TRBD1. Germline CDR1 reads SQVTM; CDR2 reads ANQGSEA. The CDR3 contains 15 residues. CDR3 region: CSVEAGTGTFYEQYF. The CDR3 DNA is TGCAGCGTCGAAGCCGGGACAGGGACCTTCTACGAGCAGTACTTC.

The V gene is TRBV18, the J gene TRBJ1-1, with D tentatively TRBD1 (6 bases). Trimming took off 6 bases at V and 7 bases at J, with 21 bases between the two ends. The V gene's germline CDR1 is KGHSH and CDR2 LQKENI. There are 15 residues in the CDR3. The CDR3 region has the DNA TGTGCCAGCTCGGAGGGAACAGGGATGGGTGATGAAGCTTTCTTT. Its translation: CASSEGTGMGDEAFF.

This sequence joins TRBV2 and TRBJ2-7, with 13 bases that match TRBD2. The CDR3 has 15 residues. Losses at the gene ends were 6 bases for V and 7 bases for J; bases not matched to a gene: 9. The germline V gene has CDR1 SNHLY and CDR2 FYNNEI. This CDR3 reads CASRSGLAGVGEQYF. In nucleotides, the CDR3 is TGTGCCAGCAGAAGCGGACTAGCGGGAGTTGGAGAGCAGTACTTC. The variable domain in full, with the rest retrieved from reference TRBV2 and TRBJ2-7, is EPEVTQTPSHQVTQMGQEVILRCVPISNHLYFYWYRQILGQKVEFLVSFYNNEISEKSEIFDDQFSVERPDGSNFTLKIRSTKLEDSAMYFCASRSGLAGVGEQYFGPGTRLTVT.

The rearrangement joins TRBV13 to TRBJ1-2, with D possibly matching TRBD1 (6 bases). CDR3 length: 14 residues. CDR1 and CDR2 from the germline V gene are PRHDT and FYEKMQ (reference sequence). Between the trimmed V and J ends, which lost 6 bases and 6 bases, there was a span of 17 bases. The chain's CDR3 is CASRAGTNRDGYTF. The CDR3, as DNA: TGTGCCAGCAGAGCCGGGACAAATAGGGATGGCTACACCTTC.

The V and J genes are TRBV7-8 and TRBJ2-1; D is unclear. V lost 3 bases, J lost 0 bases, and 9 bases lay in between. The CDR3 has 15 amino acids. Germline CDR1 and CDR2: SGHVS and FQNEAQ. CDR3 sequence (DNA): TGTGCCAGCAGCTTCAGGTTGAGCTCCTACAATGAGCAGTTCTTC. It codes for CASSFRLSSYNEQFF.

The V gene is TRBV7-9, the J gene TRBJ1-5, with D hard to call. From germline, CDR1 is SEHNR and CDR2 FQNEAQ (reference sequence). The CDR3 loop spans 13 amino acids. Trimming took off 2 bases at V and 7 bases at J, with 9 bases between the two ends. CDR3 bases: TGTGCCAGCAGCTTATATCTAGGGCAGCCCCAGCATTTT. Its protein product is CASSLYLGQPQHF.

This clone was recorded only once. V gene TRBV28 combines with J gene TRBJ2-5, with TRBD1 matching 7 bases. The germline gives CDR1 MDHEN, CDR2 SYDVKM. The ends lost 1 base at V and 0 bases at J; junction bases unmatched: 5. This CDR3 region has 16 residues. DNA for the CDR3: TGTGCCAGCAGTTTATATCCGGGACAGAACCAAGAGACCCAGTACTTC. Its translation: CASSLYPGQNQETQYF.

The chain couples TRBV27 to TRBJ1-1; 7 bases align to TRBD1. V shed 5 bases, J shed 4 bases, and the junction held 7 bases outside the gene matches. Per germline, CDR1 MNHEY and CDR2 SMNVEV (reference sequence). The CDR3 length is 14 residues. As DNA, the CDR3 is TGTGCCAGCAGTAACGGCGACAGGGCCACTGAAGCTTTCTTT. This gives the protein CASSNGDRATEAFF.